A single TCR beta chain is shown here with its context. No antigen is known for it. This sample is part of a study of OX40 agonist ivuxolimab in advanced cancers. About the study: One patient with hepatocellular carcinoma and two with cutaneous melanoma, three in all, had partial responses. The study, taken as a whole, reports: Normalized T-cell clonal expansion was also low in some nonresponders.

This CDR3 is 15 amino acids long. Germline V gene sequence: CDR1 SGHTA, CDR2 FQGNSA. Between the trimmed V and J ends, which lost 2 bases and 4 bases, there was a span of 11 bases. The protocol was immunoSEQ multiplex PCR, while the TCRdb copy is restricted to in-frame clones and leaves out a portion. The sample carries 25,000 to 35,000 clones, around 88% recorded once. The sequence derives from an adult with an advanced solid tumor such as melanoma, head and neck, liver or kidney cancer. The V and J genes are TRBV7-2 and TRBJ2-2; D gene ambiguous. Source: CD4+ or CD8+ T cells sorted from blood, taken in a trial of the OX40 agonist ivuxolimab. The CDR3 bases are TGTGCCAGCAGCTTACTTTTGTACAGCACCGGGGAGCTGTTTTTT. Encoded protein: CASSLLLYSTGELFF.